This T cell receptor beta chain originates from a study of T cell responses to AZD1222 COVID-19 vaccine. Method: immunoSEQ multiplex PCR; TCRdb's copy keeps in-frame clones and lacks some. Counted here are about 67,000 clones, around 80% occurring once; the ten biggest clones make up 20% to 25%. Study-level findings and limits: Epitopes outside B.1.351 and B.1.1.7 mutated regions reportedly drew nearly half of spike TCRs. Only five to seven individuals given AZD1222 were seropositive at baseline.

A note on this clone: Its specificity is unknown.

This material consisted of peripheral blood, taken on day 0 of AZD1222 vaccination. The receptor comes from an adult in good health.

The CDR3 DNA follows: TGTGCCAGCAGGGGGACAGGGGGTTTGGGAGATACGCAGTATTTT. Its protein is CASRGTGGLGDTQYF. The V gene is TRBV6-5, the J gene TRBJ2-3; TRBD1 aligns across 11 bases. The CDR3 contains 15 residues. Germline V gives CDR1 MNHEY, CDR2 SVGAGI. V lost 6 bases, J lost 5 bases, and 7 bases stayed unmatched.